In its sample, the clone carrying this TCR beta chain was seen once. The source of the sample is a study of blood T cells in healthy people across ages. Germline CDR1 reads LGHNA; CDR2 reads YSLEER. Trimming shortened V by 0 bases and J by 8 bases, and 14 bases separated the two germline ends. The CDR3 covers 15 residues. Primers used in a second PCR of roughly 6 to 11 cycles were a sample-barcoded 5' primer and a J-beta primer mix. All samples yielded 2.5 million or more CDR3-containing paired-end reads. TCRdb reprocessed the 5' RACE reads via MiXCR and lists one record per CDR3 protein. Here the sample spans roughly 800,000 distinct CDR3 sequences, roughly 25% being singletons. These data also formed part of another study, on T cells of mothers and their children.

The sequenced material came from blood. The chain couples TRBV4-3 to TRBJ2-1, with D possibly matching TRBD1 (6 bases). The TCR originated in a boy between 10 and 17 years old in good health. The CDR3 DNA reads as TGCGCCAGCAGCCAAGACAGGGGAGCGAGGGATGAGCAGTTCTTC. Translated: CASSQDRGARDEQFF.